The rows below give T cell receptor beta chains drawn from one sample of a study of blood T cell repertoires in COVID-19. The data were produced by immunoSEQ multiplex PCR, yet TCRdb's version contains in-frame clones alone and is incomplete. The top ten hold around 3.4% of the sample, which has over 200,000 clones, around three quarters seen once. The sequenced sample consisted of peripheral blood. All receptors come from a woman older than 75 with acute or convalescent COVID-19. Each CDR3 is given with its conserved first and last residue. D genes are given only for firm matches. The listing skips clone size in some rows; elsewhere it reads once, few, many or a size class.

j_call d_call v_call clone_size cdr3_nt cdr3_aa
TRBJ1-1 TRBD1 TRBV7-9 . TGTGCCAGCAGCTCGGGACAGGAGAACACTGAAGCTTTCTTT CASSSGQENTEAFF
TRBJ2-1 . TRBV25-1 . TGTGCCAGCAGTGAACCACAGGGCATGCACAATGAGCAGTTCTTC CASSEPQGMHNEQFF
TRBJ1-3 TRBD1 TRBV7-2 . TGTGCCAGCAGCGTACGGACAGGGTCCGGAAACACCATATATTTT CASSVRTGSGNTIYF
TRBJ2-1 TRBD2 TRBV9 . TGTGCCAGCAAGGGGACTAAAAATGAGCAGTTCTTC CASKGTKNEQFF
TRBJ2-7 . TRBV6-5 . TGTGCCAGCAGAACTCCAGGAGGAAACGAGCAGTACTTC CASRTPGGNEQYF
TRBJ1-6 . TRBV3-1/TRBV3-2 . TGTGCCAGCAGCCAAGCAGGCCAGTCCTATAATTCACCCCTCCACTTT CASSQAGQSYNSPLHF
TRBJ2-7 . TRBV5-5 . TGTGCCAGCAGCCCCGGGGAGGCCCCTAGCCACGAGCAGTACTTC CASSPGEAPSHEQYF
TRBJ1-2 . TRBV6-5 . TGTGCCAGCAGCCCGACACCGAACTATGGCTACACCTTC CASSPTPNYGYTF
TRBJ2-1 . TRBV6-5 . TGTGCCAGCAGTTACTCGAACAGACCCCTTATCTATGAGCAGTTCTTC CASSYSNRPLIYEQFF
TRBJ2-2 . TRBV10-2 . TGCGCCAGCAGTGAGTCAAGGTCAGGGCCCGCGAACACCGGGGAGCTGTTTTTT CASSESRSGPANTGELFF
TRBJ2-7 TRBD1 TRBV6-6 few TGTGCCAGCAGTCTGGACAGGCCCTACGAGCAGTACTTC CASSLDRPYEQYF
TRBJ1-1 . TRBV5-4 . TGTGCCAGCAGCTTGGCAGGAATTCAGAACACTGAAGCTTTCTTT CASSLAGIQNTEAFF
TRBJ2-4 . TRBV9 . TGTGCCAGCAGCGTAGGGCGGGGGCAGGACATTCAGTACTTC CASSVGRGQDIQYF
TRBJ1-4 . TRBV6-5 . TGTGCCAGCAGCCGACAAGCAACTAATGAAAAACTGTTTTTT CASSRQATNEKLFF
TRBJ2-7 TRBD2 TRBV5-4 . TGTGCCAGCAGCTCATCCCTGACTAGCGGATACGAGCAGTACTTC CASSSSLTSGYEQYF
TRBJ2-5 TRBD1 TRBV6-5 . TGTGCCAGCAGTTACGGGACAGGGATTGAGACCCAGTACTTC CASSYGTGIETQYF
TRBJ2-7 TRBD1 TRBV11-2 . TGTGCCAGCAGCACAGGGATTGTAGGGACAGGGGCTGGCGAGCAGTACTTC CASSTGIVGTGAGEQYF
TRBJ1-6 TRBD1 TRBV18 . TGTGCCAGCTCACCAGTGAACAGGGGAAATTCACCCCTCCACTTT CASSPVNRGNSPLHF
TRBJ1-1 TRBD1 TRBV7-9 . TGTGCCAGCAACAGGGGGCAGGGCACTGAAGCTTTCTTT CASNRGQGTEAFF
TRBJ2-2 . TRBV6-4 . TGTGCCAGCAGTGAATGGGACACCAACACCGGGGAGCTGTTTTTT CASSEWDTNTGELFF
TRBJ1-1 . TRBV2 . TGTGCCAGCAGTGTGATCAGGGCGAACACTGAAGCTTTCTTT CASSVIRANTEAFF
TRBJ2-7 . TRBV19 . TGTGCCAGTAGTCCTAGCCGCTACGAGCAGTACTTC CASSPSRYEQYF
TRBJ1-5 TRBD1 TRBV10-2 . TGCGCCAGCACACAGGGGAGAGTGGGAAGCAATCAGCCCCAGCATTTT CASTQGRVGSNQPQHF
TRBJ1-6 . TRBV4-1 . TGCGCCAGCAGCCTAATGGGGACTGGGTTCTATAATTCACCCCTCCACTTT CASSLMGTGFYNSPLHF
TRBJ1-4 TRBD1 TRBV2 . TGTGCCAGCAAGGGACAGGGGCTTGCAACTAATGAAAAACTGTTTTTT CASKGQGLATNEKLFF
TRBJ1-2 TRBD1 TRBV10-3 . TGTGCCATCAGGGAACAGGGGGCGAAGTATGGCTACACCTTC CAIREQGAKYGYTF
TRBJ2-4 . TRBV5-4 . TGTGCCAGCAGCTTGGGTCGGCCAGGGGACGCCAAAAACATTCAGTACTTC CASSLGRPGDAKNIQYF
TRBJ2-7 TRBD2 TRBV18 . TGTGCCAGCTCACCAGTAGCGGGAGAGGCCTACGAGCAGTACTTC CASSPVAGEAYEQYF
TRBJ1-2 TRBD1 TRBV6-9 . TGTGCCCGAGATCAGGGGGCACTTGGCTACACCTTC CARDQGALGYTF
TRBJ2-1 TRBD2 TRBV10-3 few TGTGCCATCAGTGAAACGTCTAGCGGGAGCTTTGACAATGAGCAGTTCTTC CAISETSSGSFDNEQFF
TRBJ2-7 . TRBV19 . TGTGCCAGTAGTATAGTCGGCCAGGGGCCCTACGAGCAGTACTTC CASSIVGQGPYEQYF
TRBJ1-3 . TRBV25-1 many TGTGCCAGCAGTGAACCAGGTCAACGCTCTGGAAACACCATATATTTT CASSEPGQRSGNTIYF
TRBJ1-1 . TRBV18 . TGTGCCAGCTCACCAGTCGGGGGGACGAACACTGAAGCTTTCTTT CASSPVGGTNTEAFF
TRBJ1-2 TRBD1 TRBV2 . TGTGCCAGCAGGGGGACAGGGAACTATGGCTACACCTTC CASRGTGNYGYTF
TRBJ2-7 . TRBV5-1 . TGCGCCAGCAGCTTGGCCTCGACTCCCCACGAGCAGTACTTC CASSLASTPHEQYF
TRBJ1-2 . TRBV10-2 . TGCGCCAGCAGTGACCAGGGAAGCTATGGCTACACCTTC CASSDQGSYGYTF
TRBJ2-6 . TRBV29-1 . TGCAGCGTTACGTCCGGCTCTGGGGCCAACGTCCTGACTTTC CSVTSGSGANVLTF
TRBJ1-1 . TRBV20-1 . TGCAGTGCTAATGACCAAACTGAAGCTTTCTTT CSANDQTEAFF
TRBJ2-3 . TRBV7-9 . TGTGCCAGCAGCTCTCCCACAGATACGCAGTATTTT CASSSPTDTQYF
TRBJ1-2 TRBD1 TRBV19 . TGTGCCAGTAATCTCCCTCGGACAGGGGGCGAAGGTGGCTACACCTTC CASNLPRTGGEGGYTF
TRBJ2-1 TRBD2 TRBV5-6 . TGTGCCAGCAGCTTGGCGCCTAGCGGGGGGAACAATGAGCAGTTCTTC CASSLAPSGGNNEQFF
TRBJ1-5 TRBD1 TRBV19 . TGTGCCAGTAGTATAGTTGGACAGGGTGGCAATCAGCCCCAGCATTTT CASSIVGQGGNQPQHF
TRBJ2-2 TRBD2 TRBV6-1 . TGTGCCAGCAGTGGCGCCCTGGCGGGGGAAAAGAACACCGGGGAGCTGTTTTTT CASSGALAGEKNTGELFF
TRBJ1-2 TRBD1 TRBV18 . TGTGCCAGCTCACCCCAAGGACAGGGGCGGTATGGCTACACCTTC CASSPQGQGRYGYTF
TRBJ2-5 . TRBV18 . TGTGCCAGCTCACCAGGCGGGCAAGAGACCCAGTACTTC CASSPGGQETQYF
TRBJ1-4 . TRBV27 . TGTGCCAGCAGACCTACCTCCGACAGACCTAATGAAAAACTGTTTTTT CASRPTSDRPNEKLFF
TRBJ2-1 TRBD2 TRBV5-1 few TGCGCCAGCAGCTTGGCTTCTAGCGGGGTATACAATGAGCAGTTCTTC CASSLASSGVYNEQFF
TRBJ1-2 . TRBV5-1 . TGCGCCAGCAGCTTGTTTGAATCCGGTGGCTACACCTTC CASSLFESGGYTF
TRBJ1-3 TRBD1 TRBV4-3 few TGCGCCAGCAGCCAAGATTTGAACAGGGGAAATGGAAACACCATATATTTT CASSQDLNRGNGNTIYF
TRBJ2-2 TRBD1 TRBV6-1 . TGTGCCAGCAGTGAGGTTCACAGGGGAGCCGGGGAGCTGTTTTTT CASSEVHRGAGELFF
TRBJ1-2 . TRBV9 . TGTGCCAGCAGCGGAGGCGGGCAGGGCTACACCTTC CASSGGGQGYTF
TRBJ1-5 . TRBV6-1 . TGTGCCAGCAGTGCAGCCCGACAGGAAAATAGCAATCAGCCCCAGCATTTT CASSAARQENSNQPQHF